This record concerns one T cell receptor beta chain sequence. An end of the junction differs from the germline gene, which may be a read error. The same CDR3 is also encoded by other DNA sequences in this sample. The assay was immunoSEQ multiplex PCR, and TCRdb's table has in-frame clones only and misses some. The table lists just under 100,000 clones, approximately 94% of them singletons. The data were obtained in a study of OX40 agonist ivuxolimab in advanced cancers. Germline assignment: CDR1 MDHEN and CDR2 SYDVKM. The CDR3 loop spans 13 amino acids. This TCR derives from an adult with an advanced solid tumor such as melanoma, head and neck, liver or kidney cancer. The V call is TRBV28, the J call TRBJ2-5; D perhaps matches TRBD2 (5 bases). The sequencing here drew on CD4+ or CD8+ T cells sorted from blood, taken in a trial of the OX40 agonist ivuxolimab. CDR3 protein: CASSFPSLETQYF. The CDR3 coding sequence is TGCGCCAGCAGTTTCCCTAGCTTAGAGACCCAGTACTTC.